A single TCR beta chain is shown here with its context. The CDR3 consists of 15 residues. Looked up from germline, CDR1 is SGHNT and CDR2 is YYREEE (reference sequence). Trimming took 4 bases from V and 5 from J; bases not matched to a gene: 10. The sample originates from a study of blood T cell repertoires in COVID-19. Sequencing used immunoSEQ multiplex PCR; TCRdb keeps in-frame clones, though not all of them. The sample has 150,000 to 200,000 clones; around four fifths are singletons. The chain is built from TRBV5-4 and TRBJ1-1, with 8 bases lining up with TRBD1. Sequenced input: peripheral blood. The receptor comes from a woman aged 60-70 years with acute or convalescent COVID-19. DNA of the CDR3: TGTGCCAGCAGCCAAGGGGGCAGGGGGCAGACTGAAGCTTTCTTT. The encoded protein is CASSQGGRGQTEAFF.